A selection of T cell receptor beta chains follows, all from one sample in a study of T cells in localized non-small cell lung cancer. Assay used: immunoSEQ multiplex PCR; TCRdb lists only in-frame clones, some missing. The sample comprises about 2,800 clones, under 25% of which are singletons, and less than 25% rests with the top ten. The specimen comprised lung tumor tissue, sampled before any cancer treatment. The receptors come from an older male donor with stage II squamous cell lung carcinoma. Both conserved end residues are part of each CDR3. A D gene is named only where the DNA matches it firmly. A clone size is listed for some rows: how often the clone was seen (once, few, many), or a class if it is expanded.

>-|-|TRBV19|TRBJ2-5
CASSINYLETQYF
TGTGCCAGTAGTATCAACTATTTGGAGACCCAGTACTTC
>TRBD2|medium-sized|TRBV19|TRBJ2-2
CASTEPGLASLTGELFF
TGTGCCAGTACAGAACCGGGACTAGCGTCTCTCACCGGGGAGCTGTTTTTT
>TRBD1|-|TRBV5-1|TRBJ2-7
CASSPGQATYEQYF
TGCGCCAGCAGCCCGGGACAGGCTACCTACGAGCAGTACTTC
>-|-|TRBV6-1|TRBJ1-5
CASSEGAERNQPQHF
TGTGCCAGCAGTGAAGGTGCAGAGCGCAATCAGCCCCAGCATTTT
>TRBD1|few|TRBV11-3|TRBJ2-3
CASRRQGPGGDTQYF
TGTGCCAGCAGGAGACAGGGTCCAGGGGGAGATACGCAGTATTTT
>-|many|TRBV7-2|TRBJ1-1
CASSLGTGTEAFF
TGTGCCAGCAGCTTAGGAACGGGCACTGAAGCTTTCTTT
>-|few|TRBV11-3|TRBJ2-2
CASSLGPSNTGELFF
TGTGCCAGCAGCTTGGGACCCTCGAACACCGGGGAGCTGTTTTTT
>-|-|TRBV11-3|TRBJ2-5
CASRRTPGYQETQYF
TGTGCCAGCAGACGAACGCCAGGGTACCAAGAGACCCAGTACTTC
>-|-|TRBV4-1|TRBJ2-3
CASSQEPLLDTQYF
TGCGCCAGCAGCCAAGAACCACTGCTAGATACGCAGTATTTT
>-|few|TRBV11-3|TRBJ2-7
CASSLDGPSYGEQYF
TGTGCCAGCAGCTTAGATGGCCCCTCATATGGCGAGCAGTACTTC
>TRBD2|few|TRBV18|TRBJ2-1
CASSLAGGFNEQFF
TGTGCCAGCTCGCTAGCGGGAGGGTTCAATGAGCAGTTCTTC
>-|-|TRBV12-5|TRBJ2-3
CASKEADTQYF
TGTGCCAGTAAAGAGGCAGATACGCAGTATTTT
>-|few|TRBV18|TRBJ2-2
CASSARTPQDGELFF
TGTGCCAGCTCGGCAAGAACACCTCAGGACGGGGAGCTGTTTTTT
>TRBD1|medium-sized|TRBV6-8|TRBJ1-6
CASRTTVPGQGVDSPLHF
TGTGCCAGCAGAACCACTGTCCCGGGACAGGGCGTGGATTCACCCCTCCACTTT
>-|few|TRBV9|TRBJ1-6
CASTRNPYNSPLHF
TGTGCCAGCACGCGGAACCCCTATAATTCACCCCTCCACTTT
>-|-|TRBV6-8|TRBJ1-2
CASRFSGLYGYTF
TGTGCCAGCAGGTTCTCGGGCCTTTATGGCTACACCTTC
>-|few|TRBV11-3|TRBJ1-2
CASSLFAGPTGGYTF
TGTGCCAGCAGCTTATTTGCAGGGCCGACTGGCGGCTACACCTTC
>-|-|TRBV9|TRBJ2-3
CASSVYTDTQYF
TGTGCCAGCAGTGTCTATACAGATACGCAGTATTTT
>-|-|TRBV2|TRBJ2-2
CASSEARGGELFF
TGTGCCAGCAGTGAAGCGAGAGGGGGGGAGCTGTTTTTT
>-|-|TRBV6-8|TRBJ1-2
CASSYSGGDYGYTF
TGTGCCAGCAGTTACTCGGGGGGGGACTATGGCTACACCTTC
>-|-|TRBV9|TRBJ1-2
CASSVAGYGYTF
TGTGCCAGCAGCGTAGCAGGGTATGGCTACACCTTC
>-|few|TRBV23-1|TRBJ1-2
CASSTGHTRGYTF
TGCGCCAGCAGCACAGGCCACACTCGGGGCTACACCTTC
>-|few|TRBV6-8|TRBJ2-2
CASRPGKNTGELFF
TGTGCCAGCAGACCCGGGAAGAACACCGGGGAGCTGTTTTTT
>-|-|TRBV15|TRBJ2-3
CATSRDQVSSDTQYF
TGTGCCACCAGCAGAGATCAGGTTTCTTCAGATACGCAGTATTTT
>TRBD1|-|TRBV19|TRBJ2-3
CASSATGGRTDTQYF
TGTGCCAGTAGTGCCACAGGGGGCCGGACAGATACGCAGTATTTT
>TRBD1|few|TRBV11-3|TRBJ1-6
CASSASGTGNNSPLHF
TGTGCCAGCAGCGCCTCCGGGACAGGGAATAATTCACCCCTCCACTTT
>-|-|TRBV14|TRBJ2-5
CASSQVSTAGTQYF
TGTGCCAGCAGCCAAGTGAGCACAGCTGGGACCCAGTACTTC
>-|medium-sized|TRBV11-3|TRBJ2-7
CASSPGYDSYEQYF
TGTGCCAGCAGCCCCGGTTACGATTCCTACGAGCAGTACTTC
>TRBD1|few|TRBV11-3|TRBJ1-1
CASSRGQLNTEAFF
TGTGCCAGCAGCCGGGGACAGCTGAACACTGAAGCTTTCTTT
>-|few|TRBV30|TRBJ1-2
CAWSGPGTALRHGYTF
TGTGCCTGGAGTGGCCCCGGTACGGCCCTAAGGCATGGCTACACCTTC
>-|large|TRBV15|TRBJ1-6
CATSRDRQANSPLHF
TGTGCCACCAGCAGAGATCGTCAGGCTAATTCACCCCTCCACTTT
>-|once|TRBV18|TRBJ2-7
CASSEGGYEQYF
TGTGCCAGCTCAGAGGGGGGGTACGAGCAGTACTTC
>-|-|TRBV14|TRBJ2-4
CASSQGNIQYF
TGTGCCAGCAGCCAGGGTAACATTCAGTACTTC
>TRBD2|-|TRBV6-8|TRBJ2-1
CASSGLAADNEQFF
TGTGCCAGCAGCGGACTAGCCGCGGACAATGAGCAGTTCTTC
>-|few|TRBV6-8|TRBJ1-1
CASKLEGGTEAFF
TGTGCCAGCAAGCTCGAGGGGGGGACTGAAGCTTTCTTT
>-|few|TRBV6-8|TRBJ2-1
CASSSLGGDPSYNEQFF
TGTGCCAGCAGTTCATTGGGGGGCGACCCCTCCTACAATGAGCAGTTCTTC
>-|-|TRBV30|TRBJ1-1
CAWSIRRAEAFF
TGTGCCTGGAGCATACGACGGGCTGAAGCTTTCTTT
>-|-|TRBV28|TRBJ1-2
CAIPDSPGRGTYYGYTF
TGTGCCATACCTGACTCCCCCGGCCGGGGGACCTACTATGGCTACACCTTC
>-|-|TRBV19|TRBJ1-5
CASSSWTPGPNQPQHF
TGTGCCAGTAGTTCGTGGACTCCTGGCCCCAATCAGCCCCAGCATTTT
>-|-|TRBV30|TRBJ2-3
CAWSDTGYRGTDTQYF
TGTGCCTGGAGTGACACAGGGTATCGAGGAACAGATACGCAGTATTTT
>-|few|TRBV11-3|TRBJ1-4
CASSLQQATNEKLFF
TGTGCCAGCAGCTTACAACAAGCAACTAATGAAAAACTGTTTTTT
>-|-|TRBV30|TRBJ1-1
CAWSRTENTEAFF
TGTGCCTGGAGCCGGACAGAGAACACTGAAGCTTTCTTT
>TRBD1|few|TRBV18|TRBJ1-1
CASSQKLGTANTEAFF
TGTGCCAGCTCACAAAAACTTGGGACAGCGAACACTGAAGCTTTCTTT
>TRBD2|few|TRBV11-3|TRBJ2-1
CASTGRAGVGYNEQFF
TGTGCCAGCACCGGTCGGGCGGGAGTTGGTTACAATGAGCAGTTCTTC
>-|-|TRBV25-1|TRBJ1-6
CAAGQGLISLHF
TGTGCCGCGGGGCAGGGGCTTATATCCCTCCACTTT
>-|-|TRBV10-3|TRBJ2-5
CAISERAGATSGETQYF
TGTGCCATCAGTGAGAGGGCGGGGGCCACCTCCGGGGAGACCCAGTACTTC